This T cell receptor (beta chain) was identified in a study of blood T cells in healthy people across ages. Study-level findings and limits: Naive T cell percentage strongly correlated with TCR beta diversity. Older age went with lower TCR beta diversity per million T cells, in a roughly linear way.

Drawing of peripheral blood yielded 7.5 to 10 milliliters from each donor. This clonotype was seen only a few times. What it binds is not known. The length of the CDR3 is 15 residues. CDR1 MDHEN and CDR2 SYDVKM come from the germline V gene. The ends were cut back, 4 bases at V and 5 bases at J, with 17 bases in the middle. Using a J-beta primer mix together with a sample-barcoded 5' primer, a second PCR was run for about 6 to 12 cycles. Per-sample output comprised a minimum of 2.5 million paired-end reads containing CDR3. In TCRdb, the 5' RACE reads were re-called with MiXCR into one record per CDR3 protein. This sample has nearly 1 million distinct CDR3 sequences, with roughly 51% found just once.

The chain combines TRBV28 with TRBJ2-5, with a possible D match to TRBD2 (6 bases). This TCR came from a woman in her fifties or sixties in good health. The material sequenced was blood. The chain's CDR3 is CASSSGRAGGETQYF. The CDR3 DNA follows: TGTGCCAGCAGTTCGGGACGGGCCGGGGGTGAGACCCAGTACTTC.